The rows below give T cell receptor beta chains drawn from one sample of a study of CXCR3-negative and CXCR3-positive naive CD8 T cells. No DNA is given; TCRdb re-called the 5' RACE reads and lists each CDR3 protein once. Recorded for this sample: more than 45,000 distinct CDR3 sequences. The sequenced sample consisted of memory CD8+ T cells from blood. The receptors were sampled from a human donor in good health. Some clones in this sample may be carry-over from other donors' samples. CDR3s include the opening cysteine and the closing phenylalanine or tryptophan. Fields, in order: V gene, J gene, CDR3 protein.

V: TRBV20-1
J: TRBJ1-1
CDR3: CSAAQGDTEAFF

V: TRBV30
J: TRBJ1-1
CDR3: CAWSVLGGGTEAFF

V: TRBV15
J: TRBJ2-7
CDR3: CATSQAPGQTYEQYF

V: TRBV7-9
J: TRBJ2-3
CDR3: CASGAGGDDTQYF

V: TRBV5-1
J: TRBJ2-7
CDR3: CASSLDPGQRGYEQYF

V: TRBV11-3
J: TRBJ2-1
CDR3: CASSLDRGEIKQFF

V: TRBV4-1
J: TRBJ1-2
CDR3: CASSQGPPGGEGFGYTF

V: TRBV6-2/TRBV6-3
J: TRBJ2-1
CDR3: CASSYMRLAGNSSYNEQFF

V: TRBV6-2/TRBV6-3
J: TRBJ2-1
CDR3: CASSLGASVVNEQFF

V: TRBV14
J: TRBJ2-7
CDR3: CASSQGQGGTYEQYF

V: TRBV27
J: TRBJ1-2
CDR3: CASSVTGTGRYGYTF

V: TRBV20-1
J: TRBJ2-7
CDR3: CSARDGGSSYEQYF

V: TRBV6-5
J: TRBJ2-3
CDR3: CASAQPGTGITDTQYF

V: TRBV5-1
J: TRBJ2-3
CDR3: CASSLGPSGSADTQYF